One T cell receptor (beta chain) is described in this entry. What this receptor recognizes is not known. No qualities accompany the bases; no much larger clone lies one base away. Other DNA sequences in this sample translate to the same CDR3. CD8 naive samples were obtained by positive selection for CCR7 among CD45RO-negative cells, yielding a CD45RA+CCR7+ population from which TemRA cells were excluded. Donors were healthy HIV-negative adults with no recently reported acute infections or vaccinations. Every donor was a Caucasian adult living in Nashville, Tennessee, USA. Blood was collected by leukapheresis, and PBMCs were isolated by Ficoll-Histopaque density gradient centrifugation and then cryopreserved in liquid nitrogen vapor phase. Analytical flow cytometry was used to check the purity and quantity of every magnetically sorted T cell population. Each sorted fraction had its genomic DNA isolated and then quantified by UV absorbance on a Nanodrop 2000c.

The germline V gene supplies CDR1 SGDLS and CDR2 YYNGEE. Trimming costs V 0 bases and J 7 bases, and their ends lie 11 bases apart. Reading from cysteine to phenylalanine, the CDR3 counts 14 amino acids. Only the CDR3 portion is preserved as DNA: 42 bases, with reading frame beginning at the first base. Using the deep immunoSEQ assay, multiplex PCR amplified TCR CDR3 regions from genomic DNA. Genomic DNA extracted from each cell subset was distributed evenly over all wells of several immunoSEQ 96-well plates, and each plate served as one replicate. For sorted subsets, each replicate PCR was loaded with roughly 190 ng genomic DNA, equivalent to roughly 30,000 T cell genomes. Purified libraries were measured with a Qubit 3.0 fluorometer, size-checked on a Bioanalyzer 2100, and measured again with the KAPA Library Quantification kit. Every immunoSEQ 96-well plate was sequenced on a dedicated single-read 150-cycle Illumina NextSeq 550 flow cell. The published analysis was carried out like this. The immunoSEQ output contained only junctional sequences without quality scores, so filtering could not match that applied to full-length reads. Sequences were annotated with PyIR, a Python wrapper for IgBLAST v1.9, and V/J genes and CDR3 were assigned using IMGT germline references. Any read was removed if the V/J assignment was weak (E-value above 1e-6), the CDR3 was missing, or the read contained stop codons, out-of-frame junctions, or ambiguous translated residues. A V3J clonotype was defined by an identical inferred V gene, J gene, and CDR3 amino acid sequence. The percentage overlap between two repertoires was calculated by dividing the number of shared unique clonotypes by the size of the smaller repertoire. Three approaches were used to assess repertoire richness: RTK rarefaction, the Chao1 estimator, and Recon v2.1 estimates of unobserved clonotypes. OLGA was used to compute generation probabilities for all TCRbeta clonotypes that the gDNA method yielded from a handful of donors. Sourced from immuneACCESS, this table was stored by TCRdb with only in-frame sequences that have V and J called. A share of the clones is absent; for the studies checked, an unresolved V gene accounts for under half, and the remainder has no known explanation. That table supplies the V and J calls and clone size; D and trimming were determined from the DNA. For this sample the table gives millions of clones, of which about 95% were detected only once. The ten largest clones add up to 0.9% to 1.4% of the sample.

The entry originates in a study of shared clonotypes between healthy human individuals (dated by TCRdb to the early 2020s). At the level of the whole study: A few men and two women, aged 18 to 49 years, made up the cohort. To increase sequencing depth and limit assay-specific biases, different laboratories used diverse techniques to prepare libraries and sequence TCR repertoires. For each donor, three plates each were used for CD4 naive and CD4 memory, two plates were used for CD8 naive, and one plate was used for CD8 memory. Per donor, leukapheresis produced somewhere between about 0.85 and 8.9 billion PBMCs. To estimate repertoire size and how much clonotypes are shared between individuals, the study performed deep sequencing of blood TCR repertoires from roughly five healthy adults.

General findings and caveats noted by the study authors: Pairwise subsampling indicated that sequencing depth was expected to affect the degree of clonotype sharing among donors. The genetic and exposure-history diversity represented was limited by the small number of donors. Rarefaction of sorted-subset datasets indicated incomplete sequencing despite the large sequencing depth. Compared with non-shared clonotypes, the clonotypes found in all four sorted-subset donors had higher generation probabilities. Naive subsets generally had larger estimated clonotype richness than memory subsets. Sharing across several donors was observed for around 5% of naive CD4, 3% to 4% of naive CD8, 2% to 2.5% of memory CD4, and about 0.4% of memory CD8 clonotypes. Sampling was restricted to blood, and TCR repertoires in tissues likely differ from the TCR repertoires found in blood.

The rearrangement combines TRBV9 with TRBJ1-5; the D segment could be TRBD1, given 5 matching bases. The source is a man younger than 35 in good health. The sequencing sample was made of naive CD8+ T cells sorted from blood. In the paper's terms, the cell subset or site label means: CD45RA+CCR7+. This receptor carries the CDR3 CASSVEGVGQPQHF. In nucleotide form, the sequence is TGTGCCAGCAGCGTAGAAGGGGTTGGGCAGCCCCAGCATTTT.